Here is one TCR beta chain with its context. The CDR3 is 16 residues long. Losses at the gene ends were 4 bases for V and 2 bases for J; bases not matched to a gene: 10. CDR1 is LNHNV and CDR2 is YYDKDF in the germline V gene (reference sequence). The data derive from a study of shared T cell receptors in the human thymus. TCRdb's copy holds only in-frame clones and misses some; the assay was immunoSEQ multiplex PCR. The repertoire holds hundreds of thousands of clones, with roughly 90% as singletons. These same records also appear under a second study, on human thymus T cells. That work adds: The people who donated were healthy Finnish babies having corrective surgery for congenital heart defects. Resections that were taken during corrective heart surgery supplied the thymus tissue.

The chain carries TRBV15 and TRBJ2-5; 7 bases match TRBD1. The source material was thymocytes. This TCR was sampled from a boy younger than two with a congenital heart defect. In DNA, the CDR3 is TGTGCCACCAGCAAACCACAAGGGGACAGACAAGAGACCCAGTACTTC. This gives the protein CATSKPQGDRQETQYF.